Listed here is a single TCR beta chain. It was with 60 Vbeta and 13 Jbeta primers that the PCR ran. Original processing methods: Later reanalysis found 75 million to 95 million unique TCR beta chains, around 11 million of them shared. The method was immunoSEQ multiplex PCR; TCRdb's version includes in-frame clones alone and lacks a portion of them. For V, J and clone size, that table is used; D and trimming come from the DNA. This sample has under 150,000 clones, with approximately 78% found just once. This sample stems from a study of cytomegalovirus exposure and HLA in healthy donors. Nominally healthy donors were sampled, though unrecorded immune exposures were likely. The clonotype comes from a human donor in good health. Sequencing was performed on PBMCs.

CDR3 nucleotide sequence: TGCGCCAGCAGTGACAGGCGTACTAACTATGGCTACACCTTC. Translating it yields CASSDRRTNYGYTF. The genes are TRBV10-2 and TRBJ1-2, with D uncertain. The germline V gene has CDR1 WSHSY and CDR2 SAAADI. This CDR3 region has 14 residues. Deletions cut 3 bases from V and 0 bases from J, with 8 bases between.